Listed below are T cell receptor beta chains from one sample, sequenced in a study of cytomegalovirus exposure and HLA in healthy donors. Libraries were prepared by immunoSEQ multiplex PCR; TCRdb keeps only in-frame clonotypes and omits some of them. The specimen's table records 70,000 or so clones. Sequencing input: PBMCs. Receptors were obtained from a female donor in good health and CMV-seropositive. Both conserved end residues are part of each CDR3. D genes are given only for firm matches.

V gene	J gene	D gene	CDR3 DNA	CDR3 protein
TRBV7-9	TRBJ2-5	TRBD1	TGTGCCAGCAGCTACCCGGACAGGGGATATCAAGAGACCCAGTACTTC	CASSYPDRGYQETQYF
TRBV4-1	TRBJ2-5	.	TGCGCCAGCAGCCCCGCCCGACGGACGGGGCAAGAGACCCAGTACTTC	CASSPARRTGQETQYF
TRBV2	TRBJ1-1	.	TGTGCCAGCAGTGAAGGGACACTGAACACTGAAGCTTTCTTT	CASSEGTLNTEAFF
TRBV5-1	TRBJ2-7	TRBD2	TGCGCCAGCACCTCCTCCGGGACTACAACCTACGAGCAGTACTTC	CASTSSGTTTYEQYF
TRBV18	TRBJ1-2	TRBD1	TGTGCCAGCTCACTAACAGGGGGAAACTATGGCTACACCTTC	CASSLTGGNYGYTF
TRBV2	TRBJ2-5	.	TGTGCCAGCAGTGGAGGCCAGCCGCAAGAGACCCAGTACTTC	CASSGGQPQETQYF
TRBV5-5	TRBJ1-2	TRBD1	TGTGCCAGCAGCTTGGAGGCAGGGGGGATGAGATACACCTTC	CASSLEAGGMRYTF
TRBV18	TRBJ2-7	TRBD1	TGTGCCAGCTCACCTGGGACAGGATTCTACGAGCAGTACTTC	CASSPGTGFYEQYF
TRBV19	TRBJ2-5	TRBD1	TGTGCCAGTAGTATACGGGGACAGGGAGCAGAGACCCAGTACTTC	CASSIRGQGAETQYF
TRBV5-6	TRBJ1-2	.	TGTGCCAGCAGCTCGGGCTATGGCTACACCTTC	CASSSGYGYTF
TRBV28	TRBJ2-7	.	TGTGCCAGCAGTCCCTCTTCTTCCTACGAGCAGTACTTC	CASSPSSSYEQYF
TRBV5-6	TRBJ1-1	TRBD1	TGTGCCAGCAGCTTGCTCGGGACAGGGAATCGGGCTTTCTTT	CASSLLGTGNRAFF
TRBV30	TRBJ2-3	.	TGTGCCTGGACGCAGGGAGGTACGCAGTATTTT	CAWTQGGTQYF
TRBV29-1	TRBJ1-2	TRBD1	TGCAGCGTGCTAGGACAGGGGGGTTACCACTTC	CSVLGQGGYHF
TRBV19	TRBJ1-1	.	TGTGCCAGTAGACAGACAGCCGGGAACACTGAAGCTTTCTTT	CASRQTAGNTEAFF
TRBV4-1	TRBJ1-2	.	TGCGCCAGCAGCCCAACCTGGGGGGGCAGGAGTGGCTACACCTTC	CASSPTWGGRSGYTF
TRBV6-5	TRBJ1-1	.	TGTGCCAGCACCAAGGGGCTGAACACTGAAGCTTTCTTT	CASTKGLNTEAFF
TRBV7-9	TRBJ1-6	.	TGTGCCAGCAGCCGAGCATTAAGGGGATCACCCCTCCACTTT	CASSRALRGSPLHF
TRBV5-4	TRBJ1-2	.	TGTGCCAGCAGCTTGGCAGGGGCGGAAGGCTACACCTTC	CASSLAGAEGYTF
TRBV21-1	TRBJ1-1	.	TGTGCCAGCAGCAAAGGTACAGGCAGGGATCTCATGAACACTGAAGCTTTCTTT	CASSKGTGRDLMNTEAFF
TRBV6-1	TRBJ1-2	.	TGTGCCAGCAGTGAAGAAGCGGACGCAGTCTATGGCTACACCTTC	CASSEEADAVYGYTF
TRBV28	TRBJ1-2	.	TGTGCCAGCACTTCAGGGGTTTTCTATGGCTACACCTTC	CASTSGVFYGYTF
TRBV7-9	TRBJ2-7	.	TGTGCCAGCAGCTTAGGGGGGGGCACCTACGAGCAGTACTTC	CASSLGGGTYEQYF
TRBV6-6	TRBJ1-6	.	TGTGCCAGCACAATAGGACAGTACAGGCTTAATTCACCCCTCCACTTT	CASTIGQYRLNSPLHF
TRBV4-3	TRBJ1-5	.	TGCGCCAGCAGCCAAGATGGGGGGGGACGTCAGCCCCAGCATTTT	CASSQDGGGRQPQHF
TRBV7-2	TRBJ2-5	TRBD2	TGTGCCAGCAGCTTAGTAATAGCGGGGGGGGGTGAGACCCAGTACTTC	CASSLVIAGGGETQYF
TRBV7-2	TRBJ1-2	TRBD1	TGTGCCAGCAGCTTCTCGGGACAGAACTATGGCTACACCTTC	CASSFSGQNYGYTF
TRBV18	TRBJ2-7	.	TGTGCCAGCTCACCACCTAGAGAGTCCTACGAGCAGTACTTC	CASSPPRESYEQYF
TRBV4-2	TRBJ2-3	TRBD2	TGTGCCAGCAGCCAAGATAGAGCGGGGGGCACAGATACGCAGTATTTT	CASSQDRAGGTDTQYF
TRBV4-1	TRBJ1-2	TRBD1	TGCGCCAGCAGCCAATACCACCTCCAACAGGGGGCCGTTGGCTACACCTTC	CASSQYHLQQGAVGYTF
TRBV29-1	TRBJ1-1	.	TGCAGCGGAGAGGGGGGGACTGAAGCTTTCTTT	CSGEGGTEAFF
TRBV6-5	TRBJ2-7	.	TGTGCCAGCAGTCAGGGGGGCAGGGACTACGAGCAGTACTTC	CASSQGGRDYEQYF
TRBV28	TRBJ2-7	TRBD1	TGTGCCAGCAGTCCGGGGACAGGGGTGGCCTACGAGCAGTACTTC	CASSPGTGVAYEQYF
TRBV9	TRBJ1-5	TRBD1	TGTGCCAGCAGCGATTGGGACAGGGAGGTTTGCAATCAGCCCCAGCATTTT	CASSDWDREVCNQPQHF
TRBV27	TRBJ2-7	.	TGTGCCAGCCGGGAGCGGCAGCAGTCCTACGAGCAGTACTTC	CASRERQQSYEQYF
TRBV5-4	TRBJ1-4	TRBD1	TGTGCCAGCAGTCGCGGGACAGGGAATGAAAAACTGTTTTTT	CASSRGTGNEKLFF
TRBV2	TRBJ2-6	.	TGTGCCAGCAGTTTACAGGGAACTGGGGCCAACGTCCTGACTTTC	CASSLQGTGANVLTF
TRBV9	TRBJ2-2	TRBD1	TGTGCCAGCAGCCCGATTGGACAGGGGGCCGGGGAGCTGTTTTTT	CASSPIGQGAGELFF
TRBV7-9	TRBJ1-5	TRBD1	TGTGCCAGCAGCCCGGGGGACAGCCTGCGGCCCCAGCATTTT	CASSPGDSLRPQHF
TRBV4-1	TRBJ1-1	.	TGCGCCAGCAGCCAAGATCTGGGGGGGCGGACTGAAGCTTTCTTT	CASSQDLGGRTEAFF
TRBV12-5	TRBJ2-1	.	TGTGCTAGTGGTTTGGCCCAGGGAAAGGACAATGAGCAGTTCTTC	CASGLAQGKDNEQFF
TRBV7-3	TRBJ2-5	TRBD1	TGTGCCAGCAGCTCCGGGACAGGGGAGACCCAGTACTTC	CASSSGTGETQYF
TRBV6-5	TRBJ2-7	.	TGTGCCAGCAGTAACCAGGGCTCGCAGTACTTC	CASSNQGSQYF
TRBV15	TRBJ1-1	.	TGTGCCACCAGCAGAGGCGTGGGGACACCTGAAGCTTTCTTT	CATSRGVGTPEAFF
TRBV5-1	TRBJ2-7	TRBD2	TGCGCCAGCAGCCCGACTAGCGGGAGCTACGAGCAGTACTTC	CASSPTSGSYEQYF
TRBV9	TRBJ2-3	TRBD2	TGTGCCAGCAGCGCGCACGGGCTAGCGGGAGGCGTTGCGCAGTATTTT	CASSAHGLAGGVAQYF
TRBV27	TRBJ1-1	.	TGTGCCAGCAGTTTATCGCGGCGGGGGGGCGAAGCTTTCTTT	CASSLSRRGGEAFF
TRBV19	TRBJ1-2	.	TGTGCCAGTAACTCTCTACAGGAACACTATGGCTACACCTTC	CASNSLQEHYGYTF
TRBV30	TRBJ2-1	TRBD1	TGTGCCTGGAGTTTGGGACAGGGCTACAATGAGCAGTTCTTC	CAWSLGQGYNEQFF
TRBV5-6	TRBJ2-7	.	TGTGCCAGCAGCACTAATCTTAACGAGCAGTACTTC	CASSTNLNEQYF
TRBV28	TRBJ1-1	TRBD1	TGTGCCAGCAGCCCCGCGGACAGGCGGGGACGTGAAGCTTTCTTT	CASSPADRRGREAFF
TRBV5-1	TRBJ1-5	.	TGCGCCAGCAGCTTGCAGGGAAGCAGCAATCAGCCCCAGCATTTT	CASSLQGSSNQPQHF